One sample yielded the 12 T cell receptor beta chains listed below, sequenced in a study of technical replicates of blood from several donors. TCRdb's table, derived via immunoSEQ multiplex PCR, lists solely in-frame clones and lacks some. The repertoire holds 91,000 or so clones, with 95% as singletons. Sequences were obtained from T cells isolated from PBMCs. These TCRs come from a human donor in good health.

CDR3 bases: TGTGCCAGCAGGGACAGGAACTATGGCTACACCTTC. This gives the protein CASRDRNYGYTF. This chain links TRBV2 with TRBJ1-2; the match to TRBD1 covers 7 bases. CDR1 and CDR2 from the germline V gene are SNHLY and FYNNEI. The junction had 0 bases not matched to a gene; V was cut back by 6 bases and J by 2 bases. The CDR3 sequence is 12 residues long.

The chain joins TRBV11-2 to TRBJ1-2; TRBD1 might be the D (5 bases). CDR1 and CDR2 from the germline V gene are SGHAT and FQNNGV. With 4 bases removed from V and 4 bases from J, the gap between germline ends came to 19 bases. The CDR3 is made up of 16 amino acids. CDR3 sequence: CASSSPRRDASYGYTF. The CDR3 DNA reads TGTGCCAGCAGCTCACCAAGGAGGGACGCCTCCTATGGCTACACCTTC.

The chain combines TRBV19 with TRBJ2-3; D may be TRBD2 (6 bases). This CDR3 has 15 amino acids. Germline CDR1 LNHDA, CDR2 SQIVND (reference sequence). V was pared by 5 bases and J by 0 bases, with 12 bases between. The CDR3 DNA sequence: TGTGCCAGTAGTTTCTCGGCGGGGAGCACAGATACGCAGTATTTT. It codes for CASSFSAGSTDTQYF.

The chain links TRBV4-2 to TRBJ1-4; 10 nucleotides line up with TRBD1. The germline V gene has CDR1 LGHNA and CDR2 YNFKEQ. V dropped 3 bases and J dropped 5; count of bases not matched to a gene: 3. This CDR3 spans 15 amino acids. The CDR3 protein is CASSHLGQGNEKLFF. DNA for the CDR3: TGTGCCAGCAGCCACCTGGGACAGGGGAATGAAAAACTGTTTTTT.

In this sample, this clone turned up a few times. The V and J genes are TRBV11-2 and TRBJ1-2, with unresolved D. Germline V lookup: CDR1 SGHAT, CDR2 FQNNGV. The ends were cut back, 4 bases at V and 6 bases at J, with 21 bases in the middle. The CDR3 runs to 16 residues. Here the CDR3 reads CASSYPYLQKTHGYTF. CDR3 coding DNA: TGTGCCAGCAGCTACCCATACCTTCAAAAGACACATGGCTACACCTTC.

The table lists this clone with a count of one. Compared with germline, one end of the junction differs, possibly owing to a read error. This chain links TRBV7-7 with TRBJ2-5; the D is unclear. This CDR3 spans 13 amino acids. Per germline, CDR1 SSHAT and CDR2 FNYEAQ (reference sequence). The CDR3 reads CASSLGLEETQYF. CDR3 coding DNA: TGTGCTAGCAGCTTAGGCCTAGAAGAGACCCAGTACTTC.

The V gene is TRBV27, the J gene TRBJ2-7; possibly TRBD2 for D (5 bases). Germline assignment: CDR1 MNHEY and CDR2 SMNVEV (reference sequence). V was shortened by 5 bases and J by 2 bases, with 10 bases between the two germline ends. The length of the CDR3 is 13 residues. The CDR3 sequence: CASSPPGTYEQYF. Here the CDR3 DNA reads TGTGCCAGCAGTCCCCCGGGAACCTACGAGCAGTACTTC.

The CDR3 loop is CASSIAGGLLETQYF. CDR3 sequence (DNA): TGTGCCAGTAGTATTGCGGGGGGGCTTTTGGAGACCCAGTACTTC. This sequence joins TRBV19 and TRBJ2-5; 9 bases are a match to TRBD2. V shed 3 bases and J 5 bases; nucleotides not matched to a gene: 7. The CDR3 runs to 15 residues. Germline-derived CDR1 and CDR2 are LNHDA and SQIVND (reference sequence).

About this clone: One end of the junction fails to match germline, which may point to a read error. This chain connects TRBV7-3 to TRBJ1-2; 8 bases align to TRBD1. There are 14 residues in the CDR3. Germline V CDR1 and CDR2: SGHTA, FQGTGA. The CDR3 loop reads CASSLNSGQDFKAF. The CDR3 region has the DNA TGTGCCAGCAGCTTAAACTCGGGACAGGATTTTAAGGCCTTC. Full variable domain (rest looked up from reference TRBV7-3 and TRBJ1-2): GAGVSQTPSNKVTEKGKYVELRCDPISGHTALYWYRQSLGQGPEFLIYFQGTGAADDSGLPNDRFFAVRPEGSVSTLKIQRTERGDSAVYLCASSLNSGQDFKAFGSGTRLTVV.

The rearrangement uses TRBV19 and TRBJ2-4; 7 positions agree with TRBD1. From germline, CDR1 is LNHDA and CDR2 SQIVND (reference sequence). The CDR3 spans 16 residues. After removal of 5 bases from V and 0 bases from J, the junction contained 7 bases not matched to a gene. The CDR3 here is CASSWTNRGAKNIQYF. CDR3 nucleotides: TGTGCCAGTAGTTGGACCAACAGGGGAGCCAAAAACATTCAGTACTTC.

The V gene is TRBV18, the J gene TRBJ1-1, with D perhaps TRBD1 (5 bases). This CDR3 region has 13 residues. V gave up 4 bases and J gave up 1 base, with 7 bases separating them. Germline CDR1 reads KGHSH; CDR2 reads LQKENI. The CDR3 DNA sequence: TGTGCCAGCTCACGGCAGGGGAACACTGAAGCTTTCTTT. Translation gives CASSRQGNTEAFF.

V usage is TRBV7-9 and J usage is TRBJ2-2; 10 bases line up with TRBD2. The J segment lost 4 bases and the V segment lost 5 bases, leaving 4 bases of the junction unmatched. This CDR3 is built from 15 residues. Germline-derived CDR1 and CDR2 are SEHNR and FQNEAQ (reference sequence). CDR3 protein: CASSRPSGSTGELFF. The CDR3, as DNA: TGTGCCAGCAGCCGTCCTAGCGGGAGCACCGGGGAGCTGTTTTTT.